The source of this TCR beta chain is a study of blood T cells in healthy people across ages. A J-beta primer mix and a sample-barcoded 5' primer were used in a second PCR of roughly 6 to 11 cycles. TCRdb re-analysed the 5' RACE reads in MiXCR, keeping a single row per CDR3 protein. The sample has about 800,000 distinct CDR3 sequences; approximately 25% are singletons. Germline V gene sequence: CDR1 MDHEN, CDR2 SYDVKM. The CDR3 loop spans 16 amino acids. V was clipped by 8 bases and J by 1 base; unmatched bases: 13. Each sample yielded at least 7 million isolated PBMCs. This same sample was also part of a study on T cells of mothers and their children. Per that paper: In both related and unrelated pairs, TCR recombination output is shaped similarly by thymic selection. When mothers and children were related, their normalized repertoire overlap, which was always slightly higher, did not differ significantly from that of unrelated pairs.

The origin of this receptor is a boy aged 5-17 years in good health. Sequencing was done on a sample of blood. This chain links TRBV28 with TRBJ1-2, with 7 bases identical to TRBD1. CDR3 amino acids: CASLTLGGAGNYGYTF. CDR3 in DNA: TGTGCCAGCCTAACCTTAGGGGGCGCAGGTAACTATGGCTACACCTTC.